A single sample gave rise to the 2 T cell receptor beta chains below, sequenced in a study of T cell repertoires in cytomegalovirus infection. MiXCR was run by TCRdb on the reads, yielding one entry per CDR3 protein. The table shows roughly 920,000 distinct CDR3 sequences, with about 33% occurring only once. What these receptors recognize is not known. The sample here was cultured CD8+ T cells from PBMCs, taken from culture after CMV antigen stimulation. Source of these receptors: a human donor in good health (CMV status not recorded). Some clones in this sample may be carry-over from other donors' samples.

The CDR3 DNA reads TGTGCCAGCAGCTTGGGGACATTTGGCTACACCTTC. Its protein is CASSLGTFGYTF. The chain recombines TRBV5-8 with TRBJ1-2, with D perhaps TRBD1 (5 bases). The CDR3 consists of 12 residues. The ends were cut back, 0 bases at V and 7 bases at J, with 7 bases in the middle. Germline V gene sequence: CDR1 SGHTS, CDR2 YDEGEE.

The chain couples TRBV5-5 to TRBJ2-1; D gene uncertain. Trimming left V 6 bases short and J 5 bases short, with 6 bases between. Germline values: CDR1 SGHKS, CDR2 YYEKEE (reference sequence). CDR3 length: 11 residues. The CDR3 region is CASIGHNEQFF. The CDR3 bases are TGTGCCAGCATCGGGCACAATGAGCAGTTCTTC.